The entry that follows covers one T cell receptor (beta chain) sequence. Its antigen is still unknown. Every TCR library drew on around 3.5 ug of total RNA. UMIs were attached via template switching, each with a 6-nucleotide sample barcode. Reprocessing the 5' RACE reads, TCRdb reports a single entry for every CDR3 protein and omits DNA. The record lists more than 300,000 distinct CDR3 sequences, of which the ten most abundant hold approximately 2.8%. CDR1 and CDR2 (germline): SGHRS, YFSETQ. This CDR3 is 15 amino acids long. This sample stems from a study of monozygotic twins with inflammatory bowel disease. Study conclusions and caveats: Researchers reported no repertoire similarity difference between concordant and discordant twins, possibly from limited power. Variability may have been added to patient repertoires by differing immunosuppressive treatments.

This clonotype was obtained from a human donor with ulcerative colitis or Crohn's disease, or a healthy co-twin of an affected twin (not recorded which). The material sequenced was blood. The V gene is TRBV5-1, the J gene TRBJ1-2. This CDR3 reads CASSLEAPILDGYTF.